These T cell receptor beta chains were read from a single sample in a study of blood T cells in healthy people across ages. Each CDR3 protein gets one entry after TCRdb re-called the 5' RACE reads with MiXCR. The sample has around 2 million distinct CDR3 sequences; roughly 43% are singletons. The sequencing sample was made of blood. All receptors come from a human donor in good health. Each CDR3 is given with its conserved first and last residue. The order of the fields is clone size, D gene, V gene, J gene, CDR3 protein, CDR3 DNA. A D gene is named only where the DNA matches it firmly. The listing skips clone size in some rows; elsewhere it reads once, few, many or a size class.

many	NA	TRBV29-1	TRBJ2-7	CSVGDHSYEQYF	TGCAGCGTCGGGGACCACTCCTACGAGCAGTACTTC
few	TRBD2	TRBV6-2/TRBV6-3	TRBJ2-3	CASRSPRAGLVLDTQYF	TGTGCCAGCAGATCCCCTCGAGCGGGACTAGTCCTAGATACGCAGTATTTT
NA	NA	TRBV12-3/TRBV12-4	TRBJ1-2	CASSIDRWGYTF	TGTGCCAGCAGTATAGATCGATGGGGCTACACCTTC
few	NA	TRBV9	TRBJ2-3	CASSVESGTTDTQYF	TGTGCCAGCAGCGTAGAATCGGGCACGACAGATACGCAGTATTTT
NA	NA	TRBV4-3	TRBJ1-1	CASSQQQVNTEAFF	TGCGCCAGCAGCCAACAACAAGTGAACACTGAAGCTTTCTTT
once	NA	TRBV12-3/TRBV12-4	TRBJ2-7	CASSAQGRPYEQYF	TGTGCCAGCAGTGCACAGGGGAGGCCCTACGAGCAGTACTTC
NA	NA	TRBV20-1	TRBJ2-5	CSAGTGSLETQYF	TGCAGTGCTGGGACCGGATCTTTGGAGACCCAGTACTTC
NA	NA	TRBV20-1	TRBJ2-5	CSAGGQPQETQYF	TGCAGTGCAGGTGGACAGCCCCAAGAGACCCAGTACTTC
NA	NA	TRBV6-5	TRBJ1-2	CASSSYTGRRGYTF	TGTGCCAGCAGTTCCTATACGGGACGGAGGGGCTACACCTTC
few	NA	TRBV20-1	TRBJ2-5	CSARVGPLRLGTQYF	TGCAGTGCTAGAGTTGGGCCACTCCGTCTTGGGACCCAGTACTTC
few	NA	TRBV28	TRBJ1-5	CASSLSRGPQHF	TGTGCCAGCAGTTTATCTCGCGGGCCCCAGCATTTT
NA	TRBD2	TRBV7-3	TRBJ2-1	CASSLGRGGRVDEQFF	TGTGCCAGCAGCTTAGGGCGGGGGGGCCGGGTAGATGAGCAGTTCTTC
few	NA	TRBV2	TRBJ2-5	CASSTDRGGETQYF	TGTGCCAGCAGTACAGACAGGGGAGGGGAGACCCAGTACTTC
NA	NA	TRBV7-9	TRBJ1-1	CASSLWSLTEAFF	TGTGCCAGCAGCTTATGGTCTTTGACTGAAGCTTTCTTT
NA	NA	TRBV5-1	TRBJ2-1	CASSTGGPGQDERFF	TGCGCCAGCAGCACCGGGGGGCCAGGTCAGGATGAGCGGTTCTTC
NA	NA	TRBV20-1	TRBJ2-7	CRAYHRDEQYF	TGCAGGGCTTATCACAGGGACGAGCAGTACTTC
once	NA	TRBV27	TRBJ2-2	CASSLNPRTGELFF	TGTGCCAGCAGTTTGAACCCGAGGACCGGGGAGCTGTTTTTT
NA	NA	TRBV20-1	TRBJ2-3	CSARGGIEQYF	TGCAGTGCTAGAGGGGGCATCGAGCAGTATTTT
NA	NA	TRBV6-6	TRBJ1-5	CASSSPVWDTDQPQHF	TGTGCCAGCAGTTCCCCAGTATGGGACACCGATCAGCCCCAGCATTTT
few	TRBD2	TRBV7-2	TRBJ2-3	CASSLRLRYWSSGGTDTQYF	TGTGCCAGCAGCTTAAGGCTCCGGTACTGGTCTAGCGGGGGCACAGATACGCAGTATTTT
NA	NA	TRBV7-2	TRBJ2-3	CASSPTGNSADTQYF	TGTGCCAGCAGCCCCACAGGGAATTCCGCAGATACGCAGTATTTT
NA	TRBD2	TRBV4-3	TRBJ2-2	CASSRRTGRGGTTNTGELFF	TGCGCCAGCAGCCGCCGGACCGGGAGGGGGGGAACGACGAACACCGGGGAGCTGTTTTTT
few	NA	TRBV29-1	TRBJ2-1	CSVLLGQVFGEQFF	TGCAGCGTTTTGTTGGGGCAGGTTTTCGGTGAGCAGTTCTTC
many	NA	TRBV20-1	TRBJ2-7	CSARIPEGGGYEQYF	TGCAGTGCTAGAATACCAGAGGGGGGCGGGTACGAGCAGTACTTC
NA	NA	TRBV7-2	TRBJ2-7	CASSNPGSYEQYF	TGTGCCAGCAGCAATCCGGGCTCCTACGAGCAGTACTTC
NA	TRBD2	TRBV4-3	TRBJ2-1	CASSQDPSGRAAQFF	TGCGCCAGCAGCCAAGATCCTAGCGGGAGGGCCGCGCAGTTCTTC
NA	NA	TRBV4-1	TRBJ1-1	CASSQDNSLWEGTEAFF	TGCGCCAGCAGCCAAGATAATTCGTTGTGGGAGGGCACTGAAGCTTTCTTT
NA	NA	TRBV29-1	TRBJ1-4	CSVEESTGEKLFF	TGCAGCGTTGAAGAGTCGACAGGTGAAAAACTGTTTTTT
NA	NA	TRBV14	TRBJ2-1	CASSQGGEGSYNEQFF	TGTGCCAGCAGCCAAGGGGGGGAAGGCTCCTACAATGAGCAGTTCTTC